The 20 T cell receptor beta chains in this list originate from one sample, sequenced in a study of preoperative IRX-2 immunotherapy in early breast cancer. Sequencing used immunoSEQ multiplex PCR; TCRdb keeps in-frame clones, though not all of them. The table lists over 60,000 clones, less than 95% of them singletons, with about 1.8% in the top ten. Regarding treatment: preoperative locoregional IRX-2 cytokine immunotherapy. This sample was gathered from a patient treated with IRX-2 immunotherapy. These receptors were taken from a human donor with breast cancer.

CDR3 sequence reads: CASTVGTGIYEQYF. As DNA, the CDR3 is TGTGCCAGTACCGTCGGGACAGGGATCTACGAGCAGTACTTC. This chain connects TRBV19 to TRBJ2-7, with 9 nucleotides matching TRBD1. The CDR3 contains 14 residues. V gave up 7 bases and J gave up 3 bases; unmatched junction bases: 7. Looked up from germline, CDR1 is LNHDA and CDR2 is SQIVND (reference sequence).

The J gene is TRBJ1-2, the V gene TRBV7-9, with TRBD1 as a possible D gene (5 bases). Germline V lookup: CDR1 SEHNR, CDR2 FQNEAQ (reference sequence). Trimming shortened V by 2 bases and J by 2 bases, and 6 bases separated the two germline ends. The CDR3 totals 13 residues. The CDR3: CASSLRDNYGYTF. As DNA, the CDR3 is TGTGCCAGCAGCTTACGGGACAACTATGGCTACACCTTC. Full variable domain (outside the CDR3, taken from reference TRBV7-9 and TRBJ1-2): DTGVSQNPRHKITKRGQNVTFRCDPISEHNRLYWYRQTLGQGPEFLTYFQNEAQLEKSRLLSDRFSAERPKGSFSTLEIQRTEQGDSAMYLCASSLRDNYGYTFGSGTRLTVV.

This chain links TRBV4-1 with TRBJ2-7; TRBD1 or TRBD2 may be the D gene (5 bases each). Per the germline V gene, CDR1 is MGHRA and CDR2 is YSYEKL. V dropped 2 bases and J dropped 1 base, with 12 bases sitting between them. This CDR3 contains 15 residues. This CDR3 reads CASSQYGTESYEQYF. CDR3 bases: TGCGCCAGCAGCCAATATGGGACGGAATCCTACGAGCAGTACTTC.

The gene calls are TRBV10-3 and TRBJ1-2; TRBD1 aligns across 10 bases. Germline V gene lookup returns CDR1 ENHRY and CDR2 SYGVKD. After removal of 6 bases from V and 7 bases from J, the junction contained 8 bases not matched to a gene. CDR3 length: 14 amino acids. CDR3 loop: CAIRGQGKDFGYTF. For the CDR3, the DNA is TGTGCCATCAGGGGACAGGGGAAGGATTTTGGCTACACCTTC.

The chain combines TRBV27 with TRBJ2-3; TRBD1 matches at 7 bases. J lost 2 bases, V lost 3 bases, and 8 bases had no gene match. This CDR3 comprises 16 residues. CDR1 and CDR2 (germline): MNHEY, SMNVEV (reference sequence). In DNA, the CDR3 is TGTGCCAGCAGTTTCCGGGACAGACAGGCCACAGATACGCAGTATTTT. It encodes CASSFRDRQATDTQYF.

This sequence joins TRBV28 and TRBJ1-5; 7 bases line up with TRBD1. With 5 bases clipped from V and 6 bases from J, the junction kept 10 bases outside the gene matches. Germline V CDR1 and CDR2: MDHEN, SYDVKM. The CDR3 runs 15 residues. The CDR3 reads CASSLLYRGAQPQHF. For the CDR3, the DNA is TGTGCCAGCAGTCTACTTTACAGGGGAGCTCAGCCCCAGCATTTT.

This chain joins TRBV28 and TRBJ2-7; 8 nucleotides line up with TRBD2. Germline CDR1 MDHEN, CDR2 SYDVKM. This CDR3 region has 19 residues. Losses at the gene ends were 7 bases for V and 3 bases for J; bases not matched to a gene: 23. The CDR3 coding sequence is TGTGCCAGCATGCCTTGGTACCTCCGGGAGGGGGTAGTGGGCTACGAGCAGTACTTC. Translating gives CASMPWYLREGVVGYEQYF.

CDR3 in amino acids: CASSPLNRKGQGGNEQYF. Written as DNA, the CDR3 is TGTGCCAGCAGCCCACTCAACCGGAAGGGACAGGGTGGAAACGAGCAGTACTTC. The chain has TRBV7-9 and TRBJ2-7; 9 bases align to TRBD1. From germline, CDR1 is SEHNR and CDR2 FQNEAQ (reference sequence). The CDR3 is made up of 18 amino acids. The ends lost 5 bases at V and 5 bases at J; junction bases unmatched: 19. The whole variable domain, filled in from reference TRBV7-9 and TRBJ2-7, reads DTGVSQNPRHKITKRGQNVTFRCDPISEHNRLYWYRQTLGQGPEFLTYFQNEAQLEKSRLLSDRFSAERPKGSFSTLEIQRTEQGDSAMYLCASSPLNRKGQGGNEQYFGPGTRLTVT.

This chain connects TRBV6-5 to TRBJ2-5, with D perhaps matching TRBD1 or TRBD2 (5 bases each). The J call may be mistaken, given a closer DNA end match to TRBJ2-7. The CDR3 sequence is 14 residues long. In germline, CDR1 is MNHEY, CDR2 SVGAGI. The CDR3 sequence: CASRPGHSAYEQYF. The DNA for the CDR3 is TGTGCCAGCAGACCCGGACATAGCGCCTACGAGCAGTACTTC.

V is TRBV5-6 and J is TRBJ2-3, with TRBD2 matching over 9 bases. The V gene end was trimmed by 3 bases and the J gene end by 0 bases; junction bases not matched to a gene: 11. The CDR3 covers 18 residues. Germline V CDR1 and CDR2: SGHDT, YYEEEE. The CDR3 sequence is CASSYPESSGISTDTQYF. CDR3 coding DNA: TGTGCCAGCAGCTACCCGGAGTCTAGCGGGATTAGCACAGATACGCAGTATTTT.

The V gene is TRBV15, the J gene TRBJ1-4; 7 nucleotides line up with TRBD1. V was pared by 6 bases and J by 7 bases, with 8 bases of the junction left unmatched. The CDR3 consists of 14 residues. CDR1 and CDR2 from the germline V gene are LNHNV and YYDKDF (reference sequence). The CDR3 spells CATSPDRALEKLFF. CDR3 bases: TGTGCCACCAGTCCCGACAGGGCCCTTGAAAAACTGTTTTTT. Combining the CDR3 with reference TRBV15 and TRBJ1-4 gives the whole variable domain DAMVIQNPRYQVTQFGKPVTLSCSQTLNHNVMYWYQQKSSQAPKLLFHYYDKDFNNEADTPDNFQSRRPNTSFCFLDIRSPGLGDTAMYLCATSPDRALEKLFFGSGTQLSVL.

J is TRBJ2-1 and V is TRBV7-3; 9 bases map to TRBD1. This CDR3 has 15 residues. CDR1 and CDR2 (germline): SGHTA, FQGTGA. V shed 6 bases and J 7 bases; nucleotides not matched to a gene: 10. The CDR3 nucleotides read TGTGCCAGCAGACCCGGCGGGACAGGGAAAAATGAGCAGTTCTTC. It translates to CASRPGGTGKNEQFF.

The chain carries TRBV27 and TRBJ1-2; 9 bases align to TRBD1. Per germline, CDR1 MNHEY and CDR2 SMNVEV (reference sequence). The CDR3 has 14 amino acids. V was pared by 6 bases and J by 5 bases, with 7 bases of the junction left unmatched. CDR3 nucleotide sequence: TGTGCCAGCAGAAGAACAGGGGGCCAATATGGCTACACCTTC. Its translation is CASRRTGGQYGYTF.

The gene calls are TRBV14 and TRBJ2-7; D gene unclear. Germline assignment: CDR1 SGHDN and CDR2 FVKESK. The CDR3 is made up of 12 amino acids. V was trimmed by 1 base and J by 7 bases, leaving 8 bases between them. This CDR3 reads CASSQAWREQYF. Written as DNA, the CDR3 is TGTGCCAGCAGCCAAGCGTGGCGGGAGCAGTACTTC.

CDR3 protein: CASSLRPGGTGELFF. As DNA, the CDR3 is TGTGCCAGCAGCTTAAGGCCAGGGGGGACCGGGGAGCTGTTTTTT. The rearrangement links TRBV7-3 to TRBJ2-2, with D maybe TRBD1 (7 bases). The ends were cut back, 1 base at V and 5 bases at J, with 11 bases in the middle. The CDR3 loop spans 15 amino acids. Germline CDR1 reads SGHTA; CDR2 reads FQGTGA.

The rearrangement uses TRBV5-1 and TRBJ1-5; D not resolved. Deletions cut 5 bases from V and 0 bases from J, with 12 bases between. This CDR3 comprises 15 residues. Germline values: CDR1 SGHRS, CDR2 YFSETQ. Here the CDR3 reads CASREGLYSNQPQHF. CDR3 bases: TGCGCCAGCAGGGAAGGACTTTATAGCAATCAGCCCCAGCATTTT.

The chain joins TRBV5-4 to TRBJ2-5, with 9 nucleotides matching TRBD2. The CDR3 length is 16 residues. The V and J ends lost 0 bases and 1 base, in that order; junction bases with no gene match: 4. The germline V gene has CDR1 SGHNT and CDR2 YYREEE (reference sequence). CDR3 in amino acids: CASSLGSGGGQETQYF. In DNA form, the CDR3 reads TGTGCCAGCAGCTTGGGTAGCGGGGGAGGCCAAGAGACCCAGTACTTC.

This chain uses TRBV7-3 with TRBJ2-5; D not resolved. The CDR3 has 13 residues. Germline lookup yields CDR1 SGHTA and CDR2 FQGTGA. V lost 0 bases, J lost 3 bases, and 5 bases lay in between. CDR3 amino acids: CASSLTPEETQYF. The CDR3 DNA sequence: TGTGCCAGCAGCTTAACCCCGGAAGAGACCCAGTACTTC.

The J gene is TRBJ2-7, the V gene TRBV5-6; D ambiguous. The CDR3 contains 11 residues. Germline CDR1 SGHDT, CDR2 YYEEEE. V lost 4 bases, J lost 4 bases, and 6 bases lay in between. The CDR3 DNA reads TGTGCCAGCAGCGGGCTTTACGAGCAGTACTTC. Translating it yields CASSGLYEQYF.

The CDR3: CASTRRERTLGEQYF. Here the CDR3 DNA reads TGTGCCAGCACCCGGAGGGAGAGGACCTTAGGCGAGCAGTACTTC. V gene TRBV6-6 combines with J gene TRBJ2-7; possibly TRBD2 for D (6 bases). The CDR3 sequence is 15 residues long. The V gene lost 7 bases and the J gene lost 6 bases, with 22 bases spanning the gap. In germline, CDR1 is MNHNY, CDR2 SVGAGI (reference sequence).